Listed below are T cell receptor beta chains from one sample, sequenced in a study of graft-versus-host responses after intestinal transplantation. Their target antigens are unknown. Clones were read by immunoSEQ multiplex PCR, and TCRdb kept only the in-frame ones, dropping some. Among approximately 85,000 clones listed, 90% to 95% were seen once. This specimen was unstimulated CD8+ T cells sorted from spleen or lymph node cells, taken before transplant. Every receptor here comes from a human donor who was the organ donor for an intestinal transplant. Each CDR3 is given with its conserved first and last residue. Fields, in order: J gene, V gene, CDR3 protein.

.	TRBV11-2	CASSLESYEQYF
TRBJ2-7	TRBV13	CASRLRGSYEQYF
TRBJ2-5	TRBV6-7	CASSWTSGRARETQYF
TRBJ1-5	TRBV21-1	CASSKKGQGAYGPQHF
TRBJ2-1	TRBV13	CASSDRGTSDPFF
TRBJ2-3	TRBV28	CASSFGGRASDTQYF
TRBJ2-5	TRBV15	CATSRTRTSAETQYF
TRBJ2-1	TRBV4-3	CASSQVQRGALDEQFF
TRBJ2-7	TRBV15	CATSRDFRTGYLEQYF
TRBJ2-7	TRBV10-3	CAISGTSDYYEQYF
TRBJ2-2	TRBV4-2	CASSQDVRAQRSTGELFF
TRBJ1-2	TRBV20-1	CSARLGDGYTF
TRBJ2-7	TRBV27	CASSPGTGINEQYF
TRBJ1-1	TRBV29-1	CSVGTGLVAEAFF
TRBJ1-1	TRBV7-9	CASTPSGTALMNTEAFF
TRBJ1-5	TRBV19	CASSISGLGNQPQHF
TRBJ2-5	TRBV27	CASSLSNSQETQYF
TRBJ1-1	TRBV27	CASHPPGGNTEAFF
TRBJ2-1	TRBV2	CARSQTERSYNEQFF
TRBJ2-7	TRBV27	CASSTSAGATYEQYF
TRBJ1-2	TRBV10-3	CAIRTPGQGRKGWGYTF
TRBJ1-2	TRBV29-1	CSVNRAGYGYTF
TRBJ2-4	TRBV11-3	CASSFRGLAKNIQYF
TRBJ2-5	TRBV28	CASSFGGLQETQYF
TRBJ2-7	TRBV7-2	CASSPSSYEQYF
TRBJ2-1	TRBV19	CASSIRPYHGTGKAQEQFF
TRBJ2-7	TRBV18	CASSKGLAGRTHTYEQYF
TRBJ2-3	TRBV13	CASSLGGRTDTQYF
TRBJ2-2	TRBV5-6	CASGAGGTGELFF
TRBJ2-1	TRBV10-3	CASHRGIPNEQFF
TRBJ2-7	TRBV19	CASSMLAGGIYEQYF
TRBJ2-1	TRBV4-1	CASSHVDRGQYNEQFF
TRBJ2-1	TRBV11-3	CASSFGSGRGNEQFF
TRBJ2-5	TRBV19	CASSPINAGAKETQYF
TRBJ2-1	TRBV19	CASSPGTSGYNEQFF
TRBJ2-7	TRBV7-6	CASSLDRGPYEQYF
TRBJ2-7	TRBV7-6	CASSLAGGPLEQYF
TRBJ2-1	TRBV19	CASESSGSTYNEQFF